The 11 T cell receptor beta chains below come from one sample, sequenced in a study of sequential checkpoint blockade in melanoma. Described treatment: randomized to nivolumab then ipilimumab (arm A) or the reverse (arm B). TCRdb's copy holds only in-frame clones and misses some; the assay was immunoSEQ multiplex PCR. The table lists 31,000 or so clones, approximately 86% of them singletons. This sample comprised CD8+ T cells sorted from blood (inferred from file names), obtained from a patient given nivolumab and ipilimumab in sequence. The receptor source for this set is a human donor with melanoma.

The gene calls are TRBV21-1 and TRBJ2-2; TRBD1 reflects the table's D call only, with no check against the DNA. TRBV21-1 is a recognized pseudogene. CDR3 length: 17 residues. The DNA of the CDR3 is TGTGCCAGCAGCAGGGACAGGGGACGCCAATTCACCGGGGAGCTGTTTTTT. Translating it yields CASSRDRGRQFTGELFF.

V is TRBV5-4 and J is TRBJ2-3, with 7 bases that match TRBD2. Germline lookup yields CDR1 SGHNT and CDR2 YYREEE (reference sequence). The CDR3 length is 15 residues. V lost 4 bases to trimming and J lost 6 bases; unmatched junction nucleotides: 11. The CDR3 loop reads CASSIAGTNRDTQYF. The CDR3, as DNA: TGTGCCAGCAGCATAGCCGGGACTAACCGGGATACGCAGTATTTT.

This chain joins TRBV28 and TRBJ2-4; a weak D match, TRBD2 (6 bases). Trimming removed 5 bases at V and 6 bases at J, with 14 bases between. CDR3 length: 14 residues. The V gene's germline CDR1 is MDHEN and CDR2 SYDVKM. The CDR3 is CASSPVGGTNIQYF. The CDR3 bases are TGTGCCAGCAGTCCCGTTGGGGGGACAAACATTCAGTACTTC.

CDR3: CAISGTGNIPNYGYTF. The DNA for the CDR3 is TGTGCCATCAGCGGGACAGGGAATATTCCTAACTATGGCTACACCTTC. This chain links TRBV10-3 with TRBJ1-2, with TRBD1 matching 9 bases. CDR3 length: 16 residues. V dropped 6 bases and J dropped 0; count of bases not matched to a gene: 8. From germline, CDR1 is ENHRY and CDR2 SYGVKD.

This clone was counted once. The chain uses TRBV6-5 and TRBJ2-3, with 8 bases that match TRBD1. The CDR3 runs to 15 residues. Germline V gene sequence: CDR1 MNHEY, CDR2 SVGAGI. V lost 2 bases to trimming and J lost 6 bases; unmatched junction nucleotides: 7. Here the CDR3 reads CASSYQGARSDTQYF. The CDR3 DNA follows: TGTGCCAGCAGTTACCAGGGGGCCAGGTCGGATACGCAGTATTTT.

This chain joins TRBV27 and TRBJ2-7; maybe TRBD1 (5 bases). There are 14 residues in the CDR3. Germline V lookup: CDR1 MNHEY, CDR2 SMNVEV (reference sequence). Trimming stripped 6 bases from V and 6 bases from J, with 18 bases between. DNA of the CDR3: TGTGCCAGCAGACCAAGGGGATCAGGATCCGAGCAGTACTTC. This gives the protein CASRPRGSGSEQYF.

The rearrangement uses TRBV27 and TRBJ1-4, with D unclear. The CDR3 spans 15 residues. Trimming pared 1 base from V and 0 bases from J, leaving 6 bases between. Germline V CDR1 and CDR2: MNHEY, SMNVEV (reference sequence). The CDR3 region has the DNA TGTGCCAGCAGTTTATTGGGAGCAACTAATGAAAAACTGTTTTTT. This codes for CASSLLGATNEKLFF.

This chain links TRBV4-3 with TRBJ1-1; D may be TRBD1 (5 bases). CDR1 and CDR2 from the germline V gene are LGHNA and YSLEER. V lost 3 bases to trimming and J lost 0 bases, with 8 bases between them. There are 14 residues in the CDR3. The CDR3, as DNA: TGCGCCAGCAGCCATGACAGCATGAACACTGAAGCTTTCTTT. Amino acids: CASSHDSMNTEAFF.

V gene TRBV5-8 combines with J gene TRBJ2-5, with TRBD2 matching over 8 bases. J lost 7 bases, V lost 4 bases, and 15 bases had no gene match. The CDR3 contains 16 residues. Germline values: CDR1 SGHTS, CDR2 YDEGEE. The CDR3 sequence: CASSPGASGPPGTQYF. The CDR3 nucleotides read TGTGCCAGCAGCCCTGGAGCTAGCGGGCCCCCAGGGACCCAGTACTTC.

The V call is TRBV28, the J call TRBJ2-4; no clear D gene. Trimming left V 3 bases short and J 2 bases short, with 8 bases between. CDR1 is MDHEN, CDR2 SYDVKM, per germline. The CDR3 sequence is 14 residues long. The CDR3 nucleotides read TGTGCCAGCAGTTTTGGCTTAACCAAAAACATTCAGTACTTC. Encoded protein: CASSFGLTKNIQYF.

The CDR3 DNA reads TGTGCCAGCATCCGGACTAGCGGGGGGTTTGATGAGCAGTTCTTC. Amino acids: CASIRTSGGFDEQFF. The V and J genes are TRBV27 and TRBJ2-1; 14 positions agree with TRBD2. V trimming: 7 bases; J trimming: 8 bases; junction bases outside the gene matches: 7. The CDR3 is 15 residues long. From germline, CDR1 is MNHEY and CDR2 SMNVEV (reference sequence).